The 14 T cell receptor beta chains below all came from one sample that was sequenced in a study of blood T cell repertoires in COVID-19. The repertoire was sequenced with immunoSEQ multiplex PCR; TCRdb's copy has only in-frame clones and lacks some. Of fewer than 150,000 clones in the sample, roughly 90% were seen once. The source material was peripheral blood. The receptors stem from a woman aged 55-69 years with COVID-19, enrolled during active disease.

Points on this clone: The junction departs from germline at one end; a sequencing error may be responsible. The chain carries TRBV6-1 and TRBJ2-1, with 8 bases lining up with TRBD1. Germline V gives CDR1 MNHNS, CDR2 SASEGT. This CDR3 comprises 16 residues. The CDR3 loop reads CASSKAQGAGSNEQFF. For the CDR3, the DNA is TGTGCCAGCAGTAAAGCGCAGGGGGCGGGATCCAATGAGCAGTTCTTC.

The J gene is TRBJ2-3, the V gene TRBV27, with 9 bases identical to TRBD1. V lost 6 bases and J lost 2; bases outside the gene matches: 6. From germline, CDR1 is MNHEY and CDR2 SMNVEV (reference sequence). The CDR3 is 15 residues long. As DNA, the CDR3 is TGTGCCAGCAGGTACCGGGACAGGGTCACAGATACGCAGTATTTT. The encoded protein is CASRYRDRVTDTQYF.

The genes are TRBV4-1 and TRBJ1-4; TRBD1 aligns across 10 bases. The CDR3 contains 14 residues. Germline trimming cut 4 bases from V and 7 bases from J; bases unmatched to any gene: 3. Germline V gene lookup returns CDR1 MGHRA and CDR2 YSYEKL. CDR3 loop: CASSPGTGAEKLFF. Written as DNA, the CDR3 is TGCGCCAGCAGCCCCGGGACAGGGGCTGAAAAACTGTTTTTT.

The count of this clone is one. The CDR3 spells CASRTRTGHSPLHF. CDR3 nucleotide sequence: TGTGCCAGCAGAACCCGGACAGGTCATTCACCCCTCCACTTT. The chain recombines TRBV2 with TRBJ1-6; TRBD1 matches 7 bases. With 6 bases clipped from V and 8 bases from J, the junction kept 7 bases outside the gene matches. This CDR3 region has 14 residues. Germline V gene lookup returns CDR1 SNHLY and CDR2 FYNNEI.

The V and J genes are TRBV5-1 and TRBJ1-1; D not resolved. CDR3 length: 14 residues. V gave up 6 bases and J gave up 4 bases, with 16 bases separating them. Germline V gene sequence: CDR1 SGHRS, CDR2 YFSETQ. CDR3 in amino acids: CASTFRGAGTEAFF. CDR3 coding DNA: TGCGCCAGCACCTTCCGGGGTGCGGGCACTGAAGCTTTCTTT.

This clone was recorded only once. The J gene is TRBJ1-1, the V gene TRBV2; D is possibly TRBD1 (6 bases). The germline V gene encodes CDR1 SNHLY and CDR2 FYNNEI. The ends were cut back, 5 bases at V and 5 bases at J, with 9 bases in the middle. The CDR3 length is 12 residues. This CDR3 is CASSLTGTEAFF. The CDR3 region has the DNA TGTGCCAGCAGTCTTACAGGGACTGAAGCTTTCTTT. The complete variable domain, with remaining parts taken from reference TRBV2 and TRBJ1-1, reads EPEVTQTPSHQVTQMGQEVILRCVPISNHLYFYWYRQILGQKVEFLVSFYNNEISEKSEIFDDQFSVERPDGSNFTLKIRSTKLEDSAMYFCASSLTGTEAFFGQGTRLTVV.

The rearrangement uses TRBV11-2 and TRBJ1-6, with 9 bases lining up with TRBD1. Germline CDR1 reads SGHAT; CDR2 reads FQNNGV. The trim removed 5 bases at V and 7 bases at J, leaving 6 bases unmatched. This CDR3 has 15 residues. The chain's CDR3 is CASSLGTGPNSPLHF. As DNA, the CDR3 is TGTGCCAGCAGCCTCGGGACAGGGCCGAATTCACCCCTCCACTTT.

This rearrangement joins TRBV27 to TRBJ1-5; the match to TRBD1 covers 11 bases. Germline CDR1 MNHEY, CDR2 SMNVEV (reference sequence). CDR3 length equals 14 residues. The V segment lost 5 bases and the J segment 6 bases; nucleotides outside the gene matches: 3. CDR3 loop: CASSPDRGRQPQHF. CDR3 DNA sequence: TGTGCCAGCAGTCCGGACAGGGGGCGTCAGCCCCAGCATTTT.

With respect to this clone: The CDR3 ends on some other residue instead of the conserved phenylalanine or tryptophan, so this is likely a read error. It is unclear where the CDR3 begins or ends on the DNA, so no DNA is shown, and the CDR3 is as TCRdb lists it. The chain uses TRBV11-2 and TRBJ1-1. Germline V gives CDR1 SGHAT, CDR2 FQNNGV. The CDR3 sequence runs 13 residues, both termini included. The CDR3 is CASSLNSGKGCSI.

This rearrangement joins TRBV6-1 to TRBJ2-1, with a possible D match to TRBD1 (6 bases). Germline V lookup: CDR1 MNHNS, CDR2 SASEGT. Trimming took off 4 bases at V and 6 bases at J, with 22 bases between the two ends. The CDR3 loop spans 17 amino acids. In nucleotides, the CDR3 is TGTGCCAGCAGTGCCTCTAGACAGGCGGAGCTCGGCAATGAGCAGTTCTTC. Its translation is CASSASRQAELGNEQFF.

This clone showed up just once. V and J are TRBV4-2 and TRBJ2-3, with 7 bases matching TRBD1. The V segment lost 0 bases and the J segment 2 bases; nucleotides outside the gene matches: 5. Germline lookup yields CDR1 LGHNA and CDR2 YNFKEQ. This CDR3 comprises 16 residues. The CDR3, as DNA: TGTGCCAGCAGCCAAGACGGCAGGGGGTACACAGATACGCAGTATTTT. Translating it yields CASSQDGRGYTDTQYF.

The chain links TRBV2 to TRBJ1-2, with TRBD1 identical over 11 bases. V gave up 2 bases and J gave up 7 bases; unmatched junction bases: 6. The CDR3 runs to 15 residues. The germline gives CDR1 SNHLY, CDR2 FYNNEI. In nucleotides, the CDR3 is TGTGCCAGCAGTGAAAGGGGGGACAGGGGGTCTGGCTACACCTTC. Translation gives CASSERGDRGSGYTF.

Comments on this clone: This likely comes from a read error, as the CDR3 has no conserved phenylalanine or tryptophan at its end. The limits of the CDR3 on the DNA are not certain, so only TCRdb's listed CDR3 is given. V gene TRBV6-5 combines with J gene TRBJ1-2; the table's D call, TRBD1, was not checked against the DNA. CDR1 MNHEY and CDR2 SVGAGI come from the germline V gene. The CDR3 is made up of 13 amino acids, end residues included. The CDR3 spells CASSLGQGPGAVL.

The chain combines TRBV7-2 with TRBJ2-7, with D perhaps TRBD1 (6 bases). Germline CDR1 SGHTA, CDR2 FQGNSA. CDR3 length equals 16 residues. Trimming stripped 5 bases from V and 3 bases from J, with 20 bases between. The CDR3 reads CASSDFRVQGNYEQYF. CDR3 sequence (DNA): TGTGCCAGCAGCGACTTTAGGGTACAGGGAAACTACGAGCAGTACTTC.